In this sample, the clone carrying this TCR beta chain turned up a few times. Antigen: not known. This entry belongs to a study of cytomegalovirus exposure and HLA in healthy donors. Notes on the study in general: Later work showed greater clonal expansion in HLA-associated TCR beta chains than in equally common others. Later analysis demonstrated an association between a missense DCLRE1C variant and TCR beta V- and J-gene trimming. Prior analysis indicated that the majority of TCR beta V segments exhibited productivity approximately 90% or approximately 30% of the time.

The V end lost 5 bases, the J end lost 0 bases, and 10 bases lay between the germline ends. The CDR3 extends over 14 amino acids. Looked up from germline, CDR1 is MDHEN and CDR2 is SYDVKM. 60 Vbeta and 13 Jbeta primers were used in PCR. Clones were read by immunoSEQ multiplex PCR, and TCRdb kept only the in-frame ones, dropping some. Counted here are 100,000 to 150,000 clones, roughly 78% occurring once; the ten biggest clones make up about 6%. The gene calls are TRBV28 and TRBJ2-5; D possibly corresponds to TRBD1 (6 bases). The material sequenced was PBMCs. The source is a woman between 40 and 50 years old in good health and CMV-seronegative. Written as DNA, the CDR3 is TGTGCCAGCAGTCTCCGGGACAACCAAGAGACCCAGTACTTC. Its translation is CASSLRDNQETQYF.